These T cell receptor beta chains were read from a single sample in a study of blood T cell repertoires in COVID-19. Data came from immunoSEQ multiplex PCR; TCRdb stores just in-frame clones and leaves some out. The sample lists some 90,000 clones, more than 75% seen once, with under 30% in the top ten. The material sequenced was peripheral blood. The receptors were gathered from a human donor in a cohort sampled during active COVID-19. CDR3s include the opening cysteine and the closing phenylalanine or tryptophan. D genes are given only for firm matches.

len	j_gene	v_gene	d_gene	CDR3aa
14	TRBJ2-3	TRBV9	NA	CASSPPGPGDTQYF
17	TRBJ2-5	TRBV14	TRBD1	CASSQSSWTGGSETQYF
14	TRBJ2-5	TRBV5-1	TRBD1	CASSATGGLETQYF
16	TRBJ2-3	TRBV6-2/TRBV6-3	TRBD2	CASSPLAGGRTDTQYF
14	TRBJ1-1	TRBV3-1/TRBV3-2	TRBD1	CASGRTGAGTEAFF
16	TRBJ2-1	TRBV14	NA	CASSPPGTQTRNEQFF
14	TRBJ2-3	TRBV15	NA	CATRDQGSTDTQYF
16	TRBJ2-2	TRBV5-1	TRBD1	CASSLVDRGNTGELFF
19	TRBJ2-4	TRBV21-1	NA	CASSKARLGRTLAKNIQYF
14	TRBJ2-1	TRBV7-9	TRBD1	CASSLSDRGNEQFF
15	TRBJ1-1	TRBV6-4	NA	CASGGDTTSGTEAFF
14	TRBJ2-1	TRBV4-3	NA	CASSQALQTGEQFF
13	TRBJ2-7	TRBV18	NA	CASSPRDSYEQYF
13	TRBJ2-1	TRBV29-1	NA	CSVEDVRVNEQFF
16	TRBJ1-6	TRBV7-2	NA	CASSSTGSSYNSPLHF
14	TRBJ2-5	TRBV10-2	TRBD2	CASSVASGAETQYF
15	TRBJ2-3	TRBV7-2	TRBD2	CASSPAGAFVDTQYF
17	TRBJ2-7	TRBV11-2	TRBD1	CASSSDPTGTASYEQYF
15	TRBJ2-6	TRBV5-4	TRBD1	CASSSTGAGANVLTF
16	TRBJ2-2	TRBV2	TRBD1	CASSRHRGQGTGELFF
16	TRBJ2-2	TRBV19	TRBD2	CASSVRGVLNTGELFF
15	TRBJ1-2	TRBV25-1	NA	CASSLYGDSLRGYTF
14	TRBJ2-1	TRBV3-1/TRBV3-2	TRBD2	CASSGGLASKKQFF
15	TRBJ2-7	TRBV9	TRBD2	CASSVGTSGGDEQYF
16	TRBJ1-2	TRBV2	TRBD1	CASRRGYRGSNYGYTF
15	TRBJ2-1	TRBV9	TRBD1	CASSAYSGQYNEQFF
17	TRBJ1-6	TRBV9	TRBD1	CASSASPTGQGNSPLHF
14	TRBJ2-3	TRBV5-5	NA	CASSLVVQTDTQYF
12	TRBJ2-3	TRBV6-6	NA	CASTQGPDTQYF
14	TRBJ1-1	TRBV7-9	TRBD1	CASSLGQGGIEAFF
15	TRBJ2-3	TRBV7-2	TRBD2	CASTRSGSEADTQYF
15	TRBJ2-7	TRBV11-2	TRBD1	CASSSGQGYSYEQYF
16	TRBJ2-4	TRBV21-1	NA	CASSKEMRDNKNIQYF